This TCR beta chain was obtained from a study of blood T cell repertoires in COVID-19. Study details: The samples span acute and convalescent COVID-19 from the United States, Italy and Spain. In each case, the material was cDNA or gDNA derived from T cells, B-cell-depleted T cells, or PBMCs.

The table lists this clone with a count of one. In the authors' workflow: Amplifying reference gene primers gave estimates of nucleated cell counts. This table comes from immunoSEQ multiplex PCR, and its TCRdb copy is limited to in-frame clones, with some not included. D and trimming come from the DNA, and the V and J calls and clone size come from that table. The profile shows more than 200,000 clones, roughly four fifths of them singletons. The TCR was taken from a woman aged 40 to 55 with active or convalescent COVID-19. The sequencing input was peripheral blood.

CDR3 bases: TGTGCCAGCAGCTTAGCGACGGCGGGAGGGTCCGAGCAGTTCTTC. Its protein product is CASSLATAGGSEQFF. The chain employs TRBV7-6 and TRBJ2-1, with 9 bases fitting TRBD2. The CDR3 covers 15 residues. V trimming: 0 bases; J trimming: 10 bases; junction bases outside the gene matches: 7. Germline V gives CDR1 SGHVS, CDR2 FNYEAQ.